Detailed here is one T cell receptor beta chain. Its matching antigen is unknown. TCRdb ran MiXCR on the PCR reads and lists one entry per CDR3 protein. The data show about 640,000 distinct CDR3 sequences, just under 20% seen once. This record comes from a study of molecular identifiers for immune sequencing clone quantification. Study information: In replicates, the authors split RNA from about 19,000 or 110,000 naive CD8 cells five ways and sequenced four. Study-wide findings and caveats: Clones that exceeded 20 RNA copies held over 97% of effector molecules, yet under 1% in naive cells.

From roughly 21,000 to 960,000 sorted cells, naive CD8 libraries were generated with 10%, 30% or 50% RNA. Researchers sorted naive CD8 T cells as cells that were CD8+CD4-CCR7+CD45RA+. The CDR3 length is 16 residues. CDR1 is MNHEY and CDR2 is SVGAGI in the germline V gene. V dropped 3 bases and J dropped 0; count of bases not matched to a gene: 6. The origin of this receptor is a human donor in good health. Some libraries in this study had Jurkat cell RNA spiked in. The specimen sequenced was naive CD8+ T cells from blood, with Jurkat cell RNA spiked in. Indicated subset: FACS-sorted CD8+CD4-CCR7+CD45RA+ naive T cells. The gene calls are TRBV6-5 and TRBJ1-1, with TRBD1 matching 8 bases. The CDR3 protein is CASSYTQGGVNTEAFF. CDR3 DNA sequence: TGTGCCAGCAGTTATACACAGGGGGGAGTGAACACTGAAGCTTTCTTT.